This note documents a single T cell receptor beta chain sequence. Its target is not known. For the second PCR, which ran for about 6 to 11 cycles, a sample-barcoded 5' primer and a J-beta primer mix were used. Individual samples furnished no less than 3 million CDR3-containing paired-end reads apiece. MiXCR, run by TCRdb on the 5' RACE reads, gives a single entry per CDR3 protein. The table shows fewer than 800,000 distinct CDR3 sequences, with roughly 21% occurring only once. This sample was taken from a study of blood T cells in healthy people across ages. The study, taken as a whole, reports: Whereas aged donors had fewer naive CD4+ cells, long-lived donors had more of them and higher diversity. Estimates based on one million T cells were treated as lower bounds. For the donors, CMV status was unknown and possibly confounded expanded clonotype changes.

CDR3 length: 16 residues. CDR1 and CDR2 (germline): MDHEN, SYDVKM. J lost 6 bases, V lost 6 bases, and 14 bases had no gene match. The sample was blood. This clonotype was obtained from a man in his sixties or seventies in good health. The V and J genes are TRBV28 and TRBJ2-3; 8 bases align to TRBD2. This chain's CDR3 is CASRPTGGRIMDTQYF. The DNA for the CDR3 is TGTGCCAGCAGACCAACGGGGGGGCGCATCATGGATACGCAGTATTTT.